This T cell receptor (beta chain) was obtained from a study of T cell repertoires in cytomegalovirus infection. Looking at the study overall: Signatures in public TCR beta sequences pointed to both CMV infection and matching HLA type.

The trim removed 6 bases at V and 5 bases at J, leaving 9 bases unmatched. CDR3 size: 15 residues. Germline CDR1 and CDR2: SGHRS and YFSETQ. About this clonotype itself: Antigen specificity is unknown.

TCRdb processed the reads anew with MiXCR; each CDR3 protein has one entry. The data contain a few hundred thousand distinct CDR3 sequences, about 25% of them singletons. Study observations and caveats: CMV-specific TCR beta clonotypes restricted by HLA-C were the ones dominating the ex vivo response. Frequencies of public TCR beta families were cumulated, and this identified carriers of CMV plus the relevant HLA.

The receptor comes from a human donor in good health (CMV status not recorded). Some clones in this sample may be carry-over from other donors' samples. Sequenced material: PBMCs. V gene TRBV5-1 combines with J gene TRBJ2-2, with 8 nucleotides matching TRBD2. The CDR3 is CASTFLSGGTGELFF. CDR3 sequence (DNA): TGCGCCAGCACTTTCCTTTCGGGAGGGACCGGGGAGCTGTTTTTT.